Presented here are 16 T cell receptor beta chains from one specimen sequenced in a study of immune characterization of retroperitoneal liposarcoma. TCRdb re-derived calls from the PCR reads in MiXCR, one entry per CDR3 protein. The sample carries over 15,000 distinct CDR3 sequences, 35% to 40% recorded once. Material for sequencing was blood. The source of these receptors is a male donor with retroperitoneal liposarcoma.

The DNA of the CDR3 is TGTGCCAGCAGCTTAGGGAAACCGGGACAGAAGCAGAACACTGAAGCTTTCTTT. Its translation: CASSLGKPGQKQNTEAFF. V and J are TRBV7-2 and TRBJ1-1, with TRBD1 identical over 7 bases. The CDR3 consists of 18 residues. Trimming at V came to 1 base and at J to 1 base, leaving 12 bases not matched to a gene. Germline V gene sequence: CDR1 SGHTA, CDR2 FQGNSA.

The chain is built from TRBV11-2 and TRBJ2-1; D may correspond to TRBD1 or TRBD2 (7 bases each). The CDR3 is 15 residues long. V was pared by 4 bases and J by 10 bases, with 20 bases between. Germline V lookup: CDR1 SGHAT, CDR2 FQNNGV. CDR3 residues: CASSSWGGQYYEQFF. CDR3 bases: TGTGCCAGCAGCTCATGGGGGGGACAGTACTACGAGCAGTTCTTC.

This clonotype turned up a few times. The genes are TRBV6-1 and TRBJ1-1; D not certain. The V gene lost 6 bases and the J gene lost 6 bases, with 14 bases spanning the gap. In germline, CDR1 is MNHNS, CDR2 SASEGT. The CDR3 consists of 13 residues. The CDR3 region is CASRGRVPPEAFF. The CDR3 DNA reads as TGTGCCAGCAGGGGAAGGGTCCCACCTGAAGCTTTCTTT.

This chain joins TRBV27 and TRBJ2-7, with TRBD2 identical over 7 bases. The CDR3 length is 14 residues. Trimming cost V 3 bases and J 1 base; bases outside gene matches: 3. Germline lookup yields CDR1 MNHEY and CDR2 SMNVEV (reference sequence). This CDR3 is CASSLTSSSYEQYF. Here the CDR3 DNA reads TGTGCCAGCAGTTTGACTAGCTCTTCCTACGAGCAGTACTTC.

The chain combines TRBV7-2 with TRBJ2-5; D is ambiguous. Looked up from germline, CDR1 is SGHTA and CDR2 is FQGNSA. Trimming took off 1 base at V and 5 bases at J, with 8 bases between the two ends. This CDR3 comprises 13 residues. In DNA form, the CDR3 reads TGTGCCAGCAGCTTAGGGGCCGAGGAGACCCAGTACTTC. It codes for CASSLGAEETQYF.

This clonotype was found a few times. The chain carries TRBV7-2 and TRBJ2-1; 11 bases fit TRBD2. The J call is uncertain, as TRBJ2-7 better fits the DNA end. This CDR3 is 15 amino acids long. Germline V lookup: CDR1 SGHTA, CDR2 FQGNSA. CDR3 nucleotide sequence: TGTGCCAGCAGCTTCGGGACTAGCGGTATATCTGAGCAGTACTTC. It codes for CASSFGTSGISEQYF.

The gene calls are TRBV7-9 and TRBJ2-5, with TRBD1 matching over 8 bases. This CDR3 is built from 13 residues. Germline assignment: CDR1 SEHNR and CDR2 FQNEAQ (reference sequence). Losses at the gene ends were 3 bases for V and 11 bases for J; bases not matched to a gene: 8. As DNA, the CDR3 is TGTGCCAGCAGCTTCCAGGGGGCATGGGAGCAGTACTTC. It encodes CASSFQGAWEQYF.

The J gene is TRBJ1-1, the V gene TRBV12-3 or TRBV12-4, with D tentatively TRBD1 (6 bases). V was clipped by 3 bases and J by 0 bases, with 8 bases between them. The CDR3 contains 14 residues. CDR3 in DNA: TGTGCCAGCAGTTTCGGGGGCCTGAACACTGAAGCTTTCTTT. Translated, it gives CASSFGGLNTEAFF.

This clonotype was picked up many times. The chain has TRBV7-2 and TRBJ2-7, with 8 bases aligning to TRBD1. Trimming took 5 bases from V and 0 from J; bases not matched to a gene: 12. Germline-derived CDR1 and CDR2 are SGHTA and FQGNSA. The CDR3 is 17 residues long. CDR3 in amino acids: CASSPRGGQGNSYEQYF. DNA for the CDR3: TGTGCCAGCAGCCCACGGGGCGGACAGGGCAACTCCTACGAGCAGTACTTC. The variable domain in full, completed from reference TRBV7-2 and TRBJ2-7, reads GAGVSQSPSNKVTEKGKDVELRCDPISGHTALYWYRQSLGQGLEFLIYFQGNSAPDKSGLPSDRFSAERTGGSVSTLTIQRTQQEDSAVYLCASSPRGGQGNSYEQYFGPGTRLTVT.

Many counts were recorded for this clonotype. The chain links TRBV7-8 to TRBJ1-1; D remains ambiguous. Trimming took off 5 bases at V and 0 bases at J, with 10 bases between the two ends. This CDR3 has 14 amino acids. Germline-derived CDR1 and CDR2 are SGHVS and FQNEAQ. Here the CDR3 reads CASSPALLNTEAFF. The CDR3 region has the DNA TGTGCCAGCAGCCCCGCATTACTGAACACTGAAGCTTTCTTT. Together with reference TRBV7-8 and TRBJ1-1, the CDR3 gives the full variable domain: GAGVSQSPRYKVAKRGQDVALRCDPISGHVSLFWYQQALGQGPEFLTYFQNEAQLDKSGLPSDRFFAERPEGSVSTLKIQRTQQEDSAVYLCASSPALLNTEAFFGQGTRLTVV.

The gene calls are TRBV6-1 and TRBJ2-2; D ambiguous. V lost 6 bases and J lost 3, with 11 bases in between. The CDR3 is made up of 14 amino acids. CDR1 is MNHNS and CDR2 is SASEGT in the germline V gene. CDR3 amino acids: CASSRDGYTGELFF. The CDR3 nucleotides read TGTGCCAGCAGCCGCGACGGATACACCGGGGAGCTGTTTTTT.

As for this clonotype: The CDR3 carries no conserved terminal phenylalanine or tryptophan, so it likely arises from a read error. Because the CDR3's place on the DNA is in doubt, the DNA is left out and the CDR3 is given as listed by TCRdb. The CDR3 spells CASTRSTGIYEEYL. The V gene is TRBV12-3 or TRBV12-4, the J gene TRBJ2-7; TRBD1, the D gene given by the table, was not confirmed from the DNA. The CDR3 spans 14 amino acids, including both terminal residues.

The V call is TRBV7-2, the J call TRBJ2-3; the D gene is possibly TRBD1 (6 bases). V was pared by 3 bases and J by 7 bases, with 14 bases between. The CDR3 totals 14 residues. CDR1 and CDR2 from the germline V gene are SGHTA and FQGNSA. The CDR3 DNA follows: TGTGCCAGCAGCTTGAACAGGGCACAGAATACGCAGTATTTT. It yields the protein CASSLNRAQNTQYF.

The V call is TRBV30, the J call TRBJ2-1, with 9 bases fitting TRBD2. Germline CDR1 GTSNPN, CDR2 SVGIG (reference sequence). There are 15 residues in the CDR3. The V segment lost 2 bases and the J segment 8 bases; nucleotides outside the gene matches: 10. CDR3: CAWSKTSGLFHEQFF. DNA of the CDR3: TGTGCCTGGAGTAAGACTAGCGGTCTTTTCCATGAGCAGTTCTTC.

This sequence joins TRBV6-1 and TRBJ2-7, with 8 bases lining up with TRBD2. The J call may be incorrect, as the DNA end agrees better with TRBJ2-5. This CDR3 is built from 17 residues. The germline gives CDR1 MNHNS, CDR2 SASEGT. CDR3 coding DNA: TGTGCCAGCAGTGAGGGACTAGGGGGAGGGGGGCAAGAGACCCAGTACTTC. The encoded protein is CASSEGLGGGGQETQYF.

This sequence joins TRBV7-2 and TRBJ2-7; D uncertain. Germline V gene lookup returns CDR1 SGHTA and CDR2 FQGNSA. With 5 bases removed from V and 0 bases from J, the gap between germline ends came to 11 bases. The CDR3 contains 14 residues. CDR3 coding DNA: TGTGCCAGCAGCGTCGACGAAGTCTCCTACGAGCAGTACTTC. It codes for CASSVDEVSYEQYF.